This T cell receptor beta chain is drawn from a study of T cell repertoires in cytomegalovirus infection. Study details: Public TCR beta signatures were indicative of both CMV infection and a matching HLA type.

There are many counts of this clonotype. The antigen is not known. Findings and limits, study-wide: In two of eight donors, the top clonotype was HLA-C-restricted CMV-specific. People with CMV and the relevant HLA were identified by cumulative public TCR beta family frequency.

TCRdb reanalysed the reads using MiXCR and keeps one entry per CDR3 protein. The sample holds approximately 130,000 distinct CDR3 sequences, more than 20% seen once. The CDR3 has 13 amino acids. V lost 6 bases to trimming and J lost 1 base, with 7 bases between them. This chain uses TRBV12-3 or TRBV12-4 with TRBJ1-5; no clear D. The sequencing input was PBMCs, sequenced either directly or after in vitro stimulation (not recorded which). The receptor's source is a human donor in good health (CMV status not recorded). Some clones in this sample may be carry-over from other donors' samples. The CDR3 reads CASSRMSNQPQHF. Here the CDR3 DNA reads TGTGCCAGCAGCCGGATGAGCAATCAGCCCCAGCATTTT.